This TCR beta chain originates from a study of human T cells and chemical hapten exposure. On the study more broadly: Patients, largely female, had alopecia areata, totalis or universalis. Mainly, slight library volume differences in the pool made TCR yields vary.

Regarding the study as a whole: TCRs exceeding 1 in 1000 frequency stayed unchanged with DPC sensitization.

This clonotype was seen a handful of times. What it binds is not known. CDR1 is SNHLY and CDR2 is FYNNEI in the germline V gene. Trimming took off 6 bases at V and 11 bases at J, with 22 bases between the two ends. This CDR3 is 14 amino acids long. Within the library, unique molecular identifiers were attached to each individual cDNA molecule. TCRdb fed the RACE reads into MiXCR, producing one record per CDR3 protein. The data hold around 300,000 distinct CDR3 sequences, with 5.5% observed a single time. Time point: pre-sensitization, week 0. The treatment is: therapeutic diphenylcyclopropenone sensitization with weekly scalp DPC.

The genes are TRBV2 and TRBJ1-1; weak D call: TRBD1 (6 bases). The sequence derives from a woman between 18 and 29 years old with alopecia areata. Some clones in this sample may be carry-over from other donors' samples. Sequencing was performed on whole blood, taken in connection with sensitization to the hapten diphenylcyclopropenone (DPC). DNA for the CDR3: TGTGCCAGCAGACTTAATCCTGGGGGCGAATGGGCTTTCTTT. This translates into CASRLNPGGEWAFF. The variable domain in full, completed from reference TRBV2 and TRBJ1-1, reads EPEVTQTPSHQVTQMGQEVILRCVPISNHLYFYWYRQILGQKVEFLVSFYNNEISEKSEIFDDQFSVERPDGSNFTLKIRSTKLEDSAMYFCASRLNPGGEWAFFGQGTRLTVV.